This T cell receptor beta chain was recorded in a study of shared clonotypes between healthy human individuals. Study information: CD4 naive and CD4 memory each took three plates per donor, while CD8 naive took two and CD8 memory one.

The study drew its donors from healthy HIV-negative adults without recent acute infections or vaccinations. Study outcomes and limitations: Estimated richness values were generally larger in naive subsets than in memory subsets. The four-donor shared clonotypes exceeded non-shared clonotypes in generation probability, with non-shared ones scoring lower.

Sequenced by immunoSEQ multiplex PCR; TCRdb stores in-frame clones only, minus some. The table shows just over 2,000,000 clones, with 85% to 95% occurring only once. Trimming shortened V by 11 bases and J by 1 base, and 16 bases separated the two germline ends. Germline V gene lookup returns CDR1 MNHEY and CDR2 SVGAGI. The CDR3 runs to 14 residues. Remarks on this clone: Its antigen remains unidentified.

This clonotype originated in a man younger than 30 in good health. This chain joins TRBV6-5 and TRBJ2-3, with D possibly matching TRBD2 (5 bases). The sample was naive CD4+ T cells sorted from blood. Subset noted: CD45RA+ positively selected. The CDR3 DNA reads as TGTGCCCGTTCAGCGGAGGACCGCACAGATACGCAGTATTTT. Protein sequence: CARSAEDRTDTQYF.